The rows below give T cell receptor beta chains drawn from one sample of a study of radiotherapy plus CTLA-4 blockade in lung cancer. The repertoire was sequenced with immunoSEQ multiplex PCR; TCRdb's copy has only in-frame clones and lacks some. Of tens of thousands of clones in the sample, approximately 76% were seen once. Sequences were derived from peripheral blood, sampled from a patient treated with radiotherapy plus ipilimumab. Every receptor here comes from a human donor with non-small cell lung cancer whose response to radiotherapy plus ipilimumab could not be evaluated. Some clones in this sample may be carry-over from other donors' samples. Each CDR3 is given with its conserved first and last residue. D genes are given only for firm matches. Part of the rows lack a size; the others show once, few, many or a class for expanded clones.

size | J | D | V | CDR3 | DNA
. | TRBJ2-7 | . | TRBV9 | CASSLDRTPSYEQYF | TGTGCCAGCAGCCTAGACCGAACACCCTCCTACGAGCAGTACTTC
. | TRBJ1-1 | TRBD1 | TRBV6-4 | CASSDRDRATEAFF | TGTGCCAGCAGTGACCGGGACAGGGCCACTGAAGCTTTCTTT
. | TRBJ2-7 | . | TRBV15 | CATSRRLGEGGEQYF | TGTGCCACCAGCAGACGACTCGGGGAAGGAGGCGAGCAGTACTTC
. | TRBJ1-2 | TRBD1 | TRBV4-1 | CASSHPGQGRNGYTF | TGCGCCAGCAGCCACCCCGGACAGGGGCGGAATGGCTACACCTTC
few | TRBJ2-3 | . | TRBV27 | CASTTFGTLTDTQYF | TGTGCCAGCACCACCTTCGGGACACTTACAGATACGCAGTATTTT
. | TRBJ1-1 | . | TRBV5-6 | CASSLGGARTEAFF | TGTGCCAGCAGCTTGGGGGGAGCGCGTACTGAAGCTTTCTTT
. | TRBJ1-2 | TRBD1 | TRBV9 | CASSPVRDRGRGYTF | TGTGCCAGCAGCCCCGTCCGGGACAGGGGAAGAGGCTACACCTTC
. | TRBJ1-2 | . | TRBV4-3 | CASSQGQTGDYGYTF | TGCGCCAGCAGCCAAGGTCAGACGGGGGACTATGGCTACACCTTC
. | TRBJ2-5 | TRBD2 | TRBV5-4 | CASSLEGTSGGIYQETQYF | TGTGCCAGCAGCTTGGAAGGGACTAGCGGGGGGATATACCAAGAGACCCAGTACTTC
. | TRBJ1-4 | . | TRBV5-4 | CASSLNGGREKLFF | TGTGCCAGCAGCTTAAATGGGGGCCGGGAAAAACTGTTTTTT
. | TRBJ1-2 | . | TRBV5-4 | CASSSRGGERGYTF | TGTGCCAGCAGCTCCCGCGGGGGTGAAAGAGGCTACACCTTC
once | TRBJ1-2 | TRBD1 | TRBV5-5 | CASSNGQGRESYTF | TGTGCCAGCAGCAACGGACAGGGCCGGGAAAGCTACACCTTC
. | TRBJ2-7 | TRBD2 | TRBV19 | CASSIQLAGGNEQYF | TGTGCCAGTAGTATTCAGCTAGCGGGGGGCAACGAGCAGTACTTC
. | TRBJ2-2 | . | TRBV28 | CASSRRATGELFF | TGTGCCAGCAGTCGCAGGGCCACCGGGGAGCTGTTTTTT
. | TRBJ1-5 | . | TRBV7-9 | CASSFSDQPQHF | TGTGCCAGCAGCTTTTCAGATCAGCCCCAGCATTTT
. | TRBJ1-1 | TRBD1 | TRBV9 | CASSVENRGNTEAFF | TGTGCCAGCAGCGTAGAGAACAGGGGGAACACTGAAGCTTTCTTT
. | TRBJ2-3 | TRBD1 | TRBV2 | CASRRTGGSDTQYF | TGTGCCAGCAGGAGGACAGGGGGCTCAGATACGCAGTATTTT
. | TRBJ2-1 | . | TRBV5-1 | CASSPHTGMDEQFF | TGCGCCAGCAGCCCCCATACAGGGATGGATGAGCAGTTCTTC
. | TRBJ1-2 | TRBD1 | TRBV6-5 | CASSTDRGDGYTF | TGTGCCAGCAGTACCGACAGGGGAGATGGCTACACCTTC
. | TRBJ2-1 | TRBD1 | TRBV11-1 | CASSPGQGSIYEQFF | TGTGCCAGCAGCCCGGGACAGGGGTCGATCTATGAGCAGTTCTTC
. | TRBJ1-2 | TRBD1 | TRBV7-3 | CASSLTGTGLANYGYTF | TGTGCCAGCAGCCTGACCGGGACAGGGCTAGCTAACTATGGCTACACCTTC
. | TRBJ2-2 | . | TRBV7-2 | CASSFQGRGTGELFF | TGTGCCAGCAGCTTTCAGGGTAGGGGCACCGGGGAGCTGTTTTTT
. | TRBJ2-7 | TRBD2 | TRBV18 | CASSPPSGAYEQYF | TGTGCCAGCTCACCACCTAGCGGGGCTTACGAGCAGTACTTC
. | TRBJ2-7 | TRBD2 | TRBV5-1 | CASSLGGGQLGSYEQYF | TGCGCCAGCAGCTTGGGGGGAGGGCAGTTGGGCTCCTACGAGCAGTACTTC
. | TRBJ1-1 | TRBD1 | TRBV6-6 | CASRTTGLNTEAFF | TGTGCCAGCAGGACGACAGGGCTGAACACTGAAGCTTTCTTT
few | TRBJ2-5 | TRBD2 | TRBV5-1 | CASSSFAGGPETQYF | TGCGCCAGCAGCTCCTTCGCGGGGGGGCCGGAGACCCAGTACTTC
. | TRBJ1-2 | . | TRBV2 | CASSELHLGYGYTF | TGTGCCAGCAGTGAACTGCATCTCGGCTATGGCTACACCTTC
few | TRBJ1-2 | TRBD1 | TRBV5-4 | CASSLDYGDRGLANYGYTF | TGTGCCAGCAGCTTGGATTATGGGGACAGGGGGCTCGCGAACTATGGCTACACCTTC
once | TRBJ1-6 | . | TRBV6-6 | CASTRLRQNSPLHF | TGTGCCAGCACCAGACTAAGGCAGAATTCACCCCTCCACTTT
once | TRBJ1-5 | TRBD1 | TRBV18 | CASSPYRQGEDQPQHF | TGTGCCAGCTCACCTTACAGACAGGGTGAGGATCAGCCCCAGCATTTT
. | TRBJ2-3 | TRBD1 | TRBV7-2 | CASSPGTDRALDTQYF | TGTGCCAGCAGCCCTGGGACAGATCGGGCCCTGGATACGCAGTATTTT
. | TRBJ2-1 | . | TRBV7-9 | CAGASQNEQFF | TGTGCGGGGGCAAGTCAGAATGAGCAGTTCTTC
. | TRBJ2-1 | . | TRBV14 | CASSRRAWAGREQYNEQFF | TGTGCCAGCAGCCGCCGTGCCTGGGCTGGCCGAGAACAGTACAATGAGCAGTTCTTC
. | TRBJ1-2 | . | TRBV4-1 | CASSQGPRSDTAYNYGYTF | TGCGCCAGCAGCCAAGGACCTCGCTCAGACACCGCTTATAACTATGGCTACACCTTC
. | TRBJ2-2 | TRBD1 | TRBV5-1 | CASRPGQSTGELFF | TGCGCCAGCAGGCCGGGACAGTCCACCGGGGAGCTGTTTTTT
. | TRBJ2-4 | TRBD2 | TRBV7-3 | CASSEGLAENIQYF | TGTGCCAGCAGCGAGGGACTAGCGGAAAACATTCAGTACTTC
. | TRBJ1-4 | TRBD1 | TRBV2 | CASSLDRRTNEKLFF | TGTGCCAGCAGCTTGGACAGGAGAACTAATGAAAAACTGTTTTTT
. | TRBJ1-2 | TRBD1 | TRBV18 | CASSSGQNYGYTF | TGTGCCAGCTCCTCGGGACAGAACTATGGCTACACCTTC
. | TRBJ1-1 | . | TRBV7-9 | CASSLRSGQGGHTEAFF | TGTGCCAGCAGCTTAAGGAGTGGGCAGGGTGGTCACACTGAAGCTTTCTTT
. | TRBJ2-7 | . | TRBV28 | CASSLGRVYEQYF | TGTGCCAGCAGTTTAGGCAGGGTCTACGAGCAGTACTTC
. | TRBJ2-7 | . | TRBV6-5 | CASSYLGTSYEQYF | TGTGCCAGCAGTTACCTAGGCACCTCCTACGAGCAGTACTTC
. | TRBJ2-2 | TRBD1 | TRBV6-1 | CATSTGTGGNGELFF | TGTGCCACCTCGACCGGGACAGGGGGCAATGGGGAGCTGTTTTTT